Listed here is a single T cell receptor (beta chain). This entry belongs to a study of blood T cell repertoires in COVID-19. In the study overall: The origin of the acute and convalescent COVID-19 samples was the United States, Italy and Spain. T cells, B-cell-depleted T cells, or PBMCs supplied cDNA or gDNA.

In the original analysis: Amplification from reference gene primers served as the basis for estimated nucleated cell counts. Sequencing used immunoSEQ multiplex PCR; TCRdb keeps in-frame clones, though not all of them. V, J and clone size were drawn from that table, and D and trimming were deduced from the DNA. The data hold roughly 340,000 clones, with approximately 89% observed a single time. The CDR3 extends over 16 amino acids. V gave up 0 bases and J gave up 4 bases, with 15 bases separating them. Germline assignment: CDR1 LGHNA and CDR2 YSLEER. Sequencing was performed on peripheral blood. The clonotype comes from a woman aged 18 to 35 who had recovered from COVID-19. The rearrangement joins TRBV4-3 to TRBJ2-5; D is uncertain. Here the CDR3 reads CASSQDSTTVAETQYF. For the CDR3, the DNA is TGCGCCAGCAGCCAAGACAGCACTACGGTCGCAGAGACCCAGTACTTC.